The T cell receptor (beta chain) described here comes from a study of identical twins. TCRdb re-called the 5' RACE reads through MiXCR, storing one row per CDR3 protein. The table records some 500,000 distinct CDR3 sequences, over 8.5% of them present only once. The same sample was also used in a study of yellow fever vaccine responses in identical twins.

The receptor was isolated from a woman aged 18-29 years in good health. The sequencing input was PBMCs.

The CDR3 spells CASRLTGSLTEAFF. Written as DNA, the CDR3 is TGCGCCAGCAGACTGACCGGGTCGCTTACTGAAGCTTTCTTT. The rearrangement joins TRBV5-1 to TRBJ1-1; no clear D. Germline-derived CDR1 and CDR2 are SGHRS and YFSETQ. The CDR3 contains 14 residues. V lost 5 bases to trimming and J lost 5 bases, with 16 bases between them.